Following are 19 T cell receptor beta chains from one sample sequenced in a study of blood T cell repertoires in COVID-19. The repertoire was sequenced with immunoSEQ multiplex PCR; TCRdb's copy has only in-frame clones and lacks some. The sample has 200,000 to 250,000 clones, approximately 80% seen once. Sequenced material: peripheral blood. These receptors were taken from a woman older than 75 with COVID-19, enrolled during active disease.

This clone appeared once. The rearrangement joins TRBV2 to TRBJ1-4; D possibly corresponds to TRBD1 (6 bases). There are 15 residues in the CDR3. Germline CDR1 and CDR2: SNHLY and FYNNEI. Trimming shortened V by 6 bases and J by 1 base, and 12 bases separated the two germline ends. As DNA, the CDR3 is TGTGCCAGCAGCCCCGGGACATTAACTAATGAAAAACTGTTTTTT. Translating it yields CASSPGTLTNEKLFF.

The chain combines TRBV19 with TRBJ1-2; the D gene is possibly TRBD1 (5 bases). The V end was cut by 5 bases, the J end by 7 bases, with 14 bases between. Germline V CDR1 and CDR2: LNHDA, SQIVND (reference sequence). This CDR3 contains 13 residues. CDR3 protein: CASSLSSGIGYTF. The CDR3 nucleotides read TGTGCCAGTAGTCTCTCCTCAGGGATTGGCTACACCTTC.

The chain links TRBV20-1 to TRBJ1-5; a weak D match, TRBD1 (6 bases). Germline V gives CDR1 DFQATT, CDR2 SNEGSKA (reference sequence). The CDR3 contains 14 residues. V was trimmed by 3 bases and J by 2 bases, leaving 11 bases between them. For the CDR3, the DNA is TGCAGTGCTAGTTCAGGGGATGGCAATCAGCCCCAGCATTTT. Translation: CSASSGDGNQPQHF.

The genes are TRBV6-5 and TRBJ1-1; D might be TRBD1 (6 bases). The V gene's germline CDR1 is MNHEY and CDR2 SVGAGI. Trimming removed 6 bases from V and 1 base from J, with 15 bases in between. The CDR3 runs to 15 residues. The CDR3: CASSPPEQGNTEAFF. CDR3 nucleotides: TGTGCCAGCAGCCCGCCCGAACAGGGGAACACTGAAGCTTTCTTT.

The rearrangement links TRBV5-1 to TRBJ1-2, with D perhaps matching TRBD1 (6 bases). CDR1 is SGHRS and CDR2 is YFSETQ in the germline V gene. The V end lost 2 bases, the J end lost 5 bases, and 13 bases lay between the germline ends. The CDR3 sequence is 14 residues long. Here the CDR3 reads CASSFRSRGYGYTF. The CDR3 DNA reads as TGCGCCAGCAGCTTCCGATCCAGGGGATATGGCTACACCTTC. The whole variable domain, remainder taken from reference TRBV5-1 and TRBJ1-2, is KAGVTQTPRYLIKTRGQQVTLSCSPISGHRSVSWYQQTPGQGLQFLFEYFSETQRNKGNFPGRFSGRQFSNSRSEMNVSTLELGDSALYLCASSFRSRGYGYTFGSGTRLTVV.

The rearrangement joins TRBV28 to TRBJ2-7, with D maybe TRBD1 (6 bases). The germline V gene encodes CDR1 MDHEN and CDR2 SYDVKM. The CDR3 is made up of 15 amino acids. Trimming removed 2 bases at V and 2 bases at J, with 13 bases between. DNA of the CDR3: TGTGCCAGCAGTTTAGCCAGGGGAAATCCCTACGAGCAGTACTTC. This codes for CASSLARGNPYEQYF.

The chain recombines TRBV5-1 with TRBJ2-3; D is uncertain. Germline CDR1 is SGHRS and CDR2 is YFSETQ. Trimming left V 4 bases short and J 5 bases short, with 5 bases between. CDR3 size: 11 residues. The DNA for the CDR3 is TGCGCCAGCAGCCCCGGAGATACGCAGTATTTT. This codes for CASSPGDTQYF.

This clone has a single count. V usage is TRBV2 and J usage is TRBJ1-1; 8 positions agree with TRBD1. Germline V gene lookup returns CDR1 SNHLY and CDR2 FYNNEI. This CDR3 has 14 amino acids. The junction had 2 bases not matched to a gene; V was cut back by 4 bases and J by 1 base. Written as DNA, the CDR3 is TGTGCCAGCAGTGGGGGACAGGCGAACACTGAAGCTTTCTTT. Protein sequence: CASSGGQANTEAFF.

The genes are TRBV7-9 and TRBJ1-1; D gene uncertain. The germline V and J ends were trimmed by 3 bases and 0 bases, with 8 bases remaining between them. The germline V gene has CDR1 SEHNR and CDR2 FQNEAQ (reference sequence). The CDR3 runs 14 residues. As DNA, the CDR3 is TGTGCCAGCAGCTTCGGGAGTATGAACACTGAAGCTTTCTTT. It translates to CASSFGSMNTEAFF.

The rearrangement uses TRBV6-5 and TRBJ2-2; 9 bases map to TRBD1. V lost 11 bases, J lost 8 bases, and 9 bases stayed unmatched. Germline assignment: CDR1 MNHEY and CDR2 SVGAGI. The CDR3 has 13 residues. Written as DNA, the CDR3 is TGTGCCGGGACAGGGAGTTTAGGTGGGGAGCTGTTTTTT. It specifies CAGTGSLGGELFF.

The rearrangement uses TRBV6-4 and TRBJ2-1, with a weak D call TRBD2 (5 bases). Germline V CDR1 and CDR2: MRHNA, SNTAGT. Trimming pared 6 bases from V and 0 bases from J, leaving 12 bases between. CDR3 size: 15 residues. The CDR3 region has the DNA TGTGCCAGCAGAGCGGACTTTGGCTCCTACAATGAGCAGTTCTTC. Its translation is CASRADFGSYNEQFF.

The J gene is TRBJ2-3, the V gene TRBV2; 8 bases map to TRBD2. This CDR3 spans 16 amino acids. V dropped 2 bases and J dropped 2; count of bases not matched to a gene: 6. CDR1 and CDR2 (germline): SNHLY, FYNNEI. The CDR3 protein is CASSESQLAVTDTQYF. The CDR3 region has the DNA TGTGCCAGCAGTGAATCCCAACTAGCGGTCACAGATACGCAGTATTTT.

The chain joins TRBV29-1 to TRBJ2-5; 9 nucleotides agree with TRBD2. This CDR3 region has 13 residues. V dropped 4 bases and J dropped 2; count of bases not matched to a gene: 2. Germline loops: CDR1 SQVTM, CDR2 ANQGSEA. CDR3 bases: TGCAGCGTTGTTACTAGCGGGCAAGAGACCCAGTACTTC. It is translated as CSVVTSGQETQYF.

The J gene is TRBJ1-5, the V gene TRBV18; 8 bases match TRBD1. Trimming cost V 3 bases and J 2 bases; bases outside gene matches: 6. The CDR3 has 16 residues. CDR1 is KGHSH, CDR2 LQKENI, per germline. Written as DNA, the CDR3 is TGTGCCAGCTCACCCCTCGGACAGGGAGGCAATCAGCCCCAGCATTTT. It is translated as CASSPLGQGGNQPQHF.

The chain carries TRBV12-3 or TRBV12-4 and TRBJ1-1; D is unclear. The CDR3 length is 13 residues. V gave up 7 bases and J gave up 4 bases, with 13 bases separating them. The CDR3 loop is CASTRTRGTEAFF. DNA for the CDR3: TGTGCCAGCACCCGGACGCGGGGCACTGAAGCTTTCTTT.

This chain connects TRBV4-2 to TRBJ2-6; 7 bases align to TRBD1. CDR3 length: 18 residues. J was trimmed by 0 bases and V by 4 bases; bases with no gene match: 9. Germline assignment: CDR1 LGHNA and CDR2 YNFKEQ. The CDR3 bases are TGTGCCAGCAGCCGGCAGACAGGGACAAGCTCTGGGGCCAACGTCCTGACTTTC. This translates into CASSRQTGTSSGANVLTF.

In regard to this clone: Within the sample, other DNA sequences also encode this same CDR3. This sequence joins TRBV5-1 and TRBJ2-2; no firm D call. V was shortened by 0 bases and J by 1 base, with 7 bases between the two germline ends. CDR3 length: 15 amino acids. Germline CDR1 is SGHRS and CDR2 is YFSETQ. For the CDR3, the DNA is TGCGCCAGCAGCTTGGCTCCAGGGAACACCGGGGAGCTGTTTTTT. This codes for CASSLAPGNTGELFF.

This clone was recorded once. This chain links TRBV30 with TRBJ2-1; TRBD1 is a possible D gene (5 bases). Trimming left V 3 bases short and J 4 bases short, with 13 bases between. From germline, CDR1 is GTSNPN and CDR2 SVGIG (reference sequence). This CDR3 region has 14 residues. The CDR3 protein is CAWSLKGKYNEQFF. The CDR3 nucleotides read TGTGCCTGGAGCTTAAAGGGGAAGTACAATGAGCAGTTCTTC.

The chain joins TRBV18 to TRBJ1-4; perhaps TRBD1 as D (5 bases). The germline gives CDR1 KGHSH, CDR2 LQKENI. The ends were cut back, 2 bases at V and 4 bases at J, with 14 bases in the middle. The CDR3 is 16 amino acids. The chain's CDR3 is CASSPNRAGLNEKLFF. CDR3 in DNA: TGTGCCAGCTCACCAAACCGGGCAGGGCTTAATGAAAAACTGTTTTTT.